This TCR beta chain was observed in a study of T-cell reconstitution after alpha-beta-depleted transplantation in children. For TCRbeta, the library was prepared with unique molecular identifiers. MiXCR was run by TCRdb on the PCR reads, yielding one entry per CDR3 protein. The table records approximately 110,000 distinct CDR3 sequences, roughly 23% of them present only once. Broader study findings: Expanded clones from the graft, numbering several hundred, reportedly supplied alpha-beta T cells about two months after transplant. One year after transplant, T-cell counts and diversity came mostly from newly produced T cells.

There are 14 residues in the CDR3. Germline loops: CDR1 SNHLY, CDR2 FYNNEI. Trimming took 8 bases from V and 2 from J; bases not matched to a gene: 8. This clonotype has a count of ten or more. Antigen specificity is unknown. Sequencing used PBMCs, mostly from graft donor cells, obtained 180 days after TCRalphabeta/CD19-depleted stem cell transplant. The TCR originated in a male patient aged 2-15 years who had a stem cell transplant for chronic granulomatous disease, so the T cells may come from the graft donor. The chain uses TRBV2 and TRBJ2-7; 8 bases match TRBD2. CDR3 sequence reads: CASLAGGLAYEQYF. The CDR3 DNA follows: TGTGCCAGCCTGGCGGGGGGCTTGGCCTACGAGCAGTACTTC. The entire variable domain, with the rest obtained from reference TRBV2 and TRBJ2-7, is as follows: EPEVTQTPSHQVTQMGQEVILRCVPISNHLYFYWYRQILGQKVEFLVSFYNNEISEKSEIFDDQFSVERPDGSNFTLKIRSTKLEDSAMYFCASLAGGLAYEQYFGPGTRLTVT.